This T cell receptor beta chain was sequenced in a study of blood T cell repertoires in COVID-19. About the study: Whether acute or convalescent, the COVID-19 samples came from the United States, Italy and Spain.

Under the authors' procedure: Estimation of nucleated cell counts relied on the amplification of reference gene primers. Sequenced by immunoSEQ multiplex PCR; TCRdb stores in-frame clones only, minus some. D and trimming come from the DNA, and the V and J calls and clone size come from that table. The sample records 320,000 or so clones, around 86% being singletons. The CDR3 spans 14 residues. Germline lookup yields CDR1 LGHNT and CDR2 FRNRAP. V lost 3 bases, J lost 3 bases, and 9 bases lay in between. Participants spanned ages about 18 to 90 years and resided in about two dozen US areas. Cohorts were based on clinical histories the participants reported.

The sequence came from a man between 60 and 75 years old who had recovered from COVID-19. The chain recombines TRBV12-5 with TRBJ1-3; D may be TRBD1 (5 bases). The sample consisted of PBMCs or T cells enriched from blood (not recorded which). CDR3 coding DNA: TGTGCTAGTGGTTTTGGGACTGGTGGAAACACCATATATTTT. Protein: CASGFGTGGNTIYF.